The 19 T cell receptor beta chains given below trace back to one sample, sequenced in a study of CD8+CD57+ T cells in acquired aplastic anemia. CD8+CD57+ cell expansion, shown by flow cytometry, had occurred in the patients selected for sequencing. CDR3 and TCR beta VDJ profiling relied on genomic DNA as the template. TCRdb processed the reads anew with MiXCR; each CDR3 protein has one entry. The table includes 150,000 to 200,000 distinct CDR3 sequences, less than 50% detected once. The sequencing input was sorted CD4+, CD8+, or CD8+CD57+ T cells (not recorded which) from PBMCs. The receptors were gathered from a human donor with aplastic anemia.

This clonotype turned up a few times. This chain links TRBV27 with TRBJ1-2; 8 bases map to TRBD1. The CDR3 is made up of 13 amino acids. Germline V gives CDR1 MNHEY, CDR2 SMNVEV (reference sequence). The V and J ends lost 9 bases and 4 bases, in that order; junction bases with no gene match: 7. The CDR3 loop is CASAGGGGYGYTF. In DNA, the CDR3 is TGTGCCAGTGCAGGGGGCGGAGGCTATGGCTACACCTTC.

The rearrangement joins TRBV7-3 to TRBJ2-1; 12 nucleotides line up with TRBD2. This CDR3 has 15 amino acids. Germline trimming cut 5 bases from V and 8 bases from J; bases unmatched to any gene: 7. The germline gives CDR1 SGHTA, CDR2 FQGTGA. Here the CDR3 DNA reads TGTGCCAGCAGCCTACTAGCGGGAGGCATCGATGAGCAGTTCTTC. This sequence encodes CASSLLAGGIDEQFF.

The chain uses TRBV5-4 and TRBJ1-2, with 7 bases lining up with TRBD1. This CDR3 region has 13 residues. CDR1 is SGHNT, CDR2 YYREEE, per germline (reference sequence). V shed 5 bases and J 1 base; nucleotides not matched to a gene: 2. In DNA, the CDR3 is TGTGCCAGCAGAAGGGACAGTAACTATGGCTACACCTTC. This sequence encodes CASRRDSNYGYTF.

J is TRBJ2-1 and V is TRBV20-1, with 8 bases aligning to TRBD2. Germline CDR1 DFQATT, CDR2 SNEGSKA (reference sequence). The CDR3 has 16 residues. CDR3 DNA: TGCAGCCAGCGGCCTATAGCGGGAAGGTCCTACAATGAGCAGTTCTTC. The encoded protein is CSQRPIAGRSYNEQFF.

There are many counts of this clonotype. V usage is TRBV14 and J usage is TRBJ1-2; 8 bases are shared with TRBD1. V lost 0 bases to trimming and J lost 4 bases; unmatched junction nucleotides: 4. Per germline, CDR1 SGHDN and CDR2 FVKESK. This CDR3 region has 15 residues. CDR3 in amino acids: CASSQESGQVYGYTF. The CDR3 DNA reads TGTGCCAGCAGCCAAGAATCGGGACAGGTCTATGGCTACACCTTC. Variable domain in full (rest from reference TRBV14 and TRBJ1-2): EAGVTQFPSHSVIEKGQTVTLRCDPISGHDNLYWYRRVMGKEIKFLLHFVKESKQDESGMPNNRFLAERTGGTYSTLKVQPAELEDSGVYFCASSQESGQVYGYTFGSGTRLTVV.

The sample holds a few counts of this clonotype. The J gene is TRBJ1-1, the V gene TRBV15, with D unclear. CDR1 and CDR2 from the germline V gene are LNHNV and YYDKDF (reference sequence). This CDR3 has 14 residues. Trimming stripped 3 bases from V and 4 bases from J, with 12 bases between. The CDR3 reads CATSSLLDLTEAFF. The CDR3 bases are TGTGCCACCAGCAGTCTCCTCGACCTCACTGAAGCTTTCTTT.

The V and J genes are TRBV2 and TRBJ2-7; 10 bases line up with TRBD1. Trimming removed 5 bases from V and 9 bases from J; junction bases left unmatched: 13. Germline V gene data show CDR1 as SNHLY and CDR2 as FYNNEI. The CDR3 runs 15 residues. The CDR3 DNA reads as TGTGCCAGCAGTTTGACCGGGACAGGGGATTATGCGCAGTACTTC. It specifies CASSLTGTGDYAQYF. The full variable domain, in which reference TRBV2 and TRBJ2-7 provide the parts outside the CDR3, is EPEVTQTPSHQVTQMGQEVILRCVPISNHLYFYWYRQILGQKVEFLVSFYNNEISEKSEIFDDQFSVERPDGSNFTLKIRSTKLEDSAMYFCASSLTGTGDYAQYFGPGTRLTVT.

This sequence joins TRBV6-5 and TRBJ2-7; 7 nucleotides align to TRBD2. The length of the CDR3 is 13 residues. Germline CDR1 is MNHEY and CDR2 is SVGAGI. Trimming at V came to 0 bases and at J to 6 bases, leaving 2 bases not matched to a gene. DNA of the CDR3: TGTGCCAGCAGTTACTCCGGGAGGCTCGAGCAGTACTTC. The encoded protein is CASSYSGRLEQYF.

The CDR3 spells CASSYRDRAYEQYF. In DNA, the CDR3 is TGTGCCAGCAGCTACCGGGACAGGGCGTACGAGCAGTACTTC. The V and J genes are TRBV13 and TRBJ2-7; 9 positions match TRBD1. Germline V CDR1 and CDR2: PRHDT, FYEKMQ (reference sequence). This CDR3 is built from 14 residues. With 4 bases clipped from V and 4 bases from J, the junction kept 5 bases outside the gene matches. Combining the CDR3 with reference TRBV13 and TRBJ2-7 gives the whole variable domain AAGVIQSPRHLIKEKRETATLKCYPIPRHDTVYWYQQGPGQDPQFLISFYEKMQSDKGSIPDRFSAQQFSDYHSELNMSSLELGDSALYFCASSYRDRAYEQYFGPGTRLTVT.

The V gene is TRBV7-7, the J gene TRBJ1-1, with 9 bases matching TRBD1. Germline values: CDR1 SSHAT, CDR2 FNYEAQ (reference sequence). The CDR3 is 13 residues long. The CDR3 nucleotides read TGTGCTATCGGATTACCGGGACAGGGCCCCGCTTTCTTT. Translating gives CAIGLPGQGPAFF.

Many counts were recorded for this clonotype. V usage is TRBV7-2 and J usage is TRBJ1-4; D call uncertain. The CDR3 extends over 12 amino acids. Per germline, CDR1 SGHTA and CDR2 FQGNSA. Trimming stripped 2 bases from V and 12 bases from J, with 10 bases between. The CDR3 loop is CASSLSRDELFF. In DNA form, the CDR3 reads TGTGCCAGCAGCTTAAGTCGTGACGAACTGTTTTTT.

This clonotype was counted many times. CDR3 loop: CASSLKHPGEQFF. DNA for the CDR3: TGTGCCAGCAGCTTAAAGCACCCCGGTGAGCAGTTCTTC. The J gene is TRBJ2-1, the V gene TRBV7-2; D is undetermined. Germline values: CDR1 SGHTA, CDR2 FQGNSA. The CDR3 is 13 residues long. V was shortened by 2 bases and J by 9 bases, with 11 bases between the two germline ends.

DNA of the CDR3: TGTGCCAGTAGTGGGGGAAGCGGTTTCTCCTACGAGCAGTACTTC. Residues: CASSGGSGFSYEQYF. The V gene is TRBV19, the J gene TRBJ2-7; D possibly matches TRBD1 or TRBD2 (5 bases each). The CDR3 extends over 15 amino acids. With 5 bases removed from V and 0 bases from J, the gap between germline ends came to 14 bases. The V gene's germline CDR1 is LNHDA and CDR2 SQIVND (reference sequence).

The chain recombines TRBV24-1 with TRBJ1-5, with no clear D. CDR1 and CDR2 (germline): KGHDR, SFDVKD. The germline V and J ends were trimmed by 4 bases and 7 bases, with 7 bases remaining between them. CDR3 size: 12 residues. The chain's CDR3 is CATSEPGQPQHF. The CDR3 nucleotides are TGTGCCACCAGTGAACCAGGACAGCCCCAGCATTTT.

This clonotype came up once. The J gene is TRBJ2-7, the V gene TRBV20-1, with 8 nucleotides matching TRBD1. The ends lost 0 bases at V and 3 bases at J; junction bases unmatched: 7. This CDR3 has 15 residues. The germline V gene has CDR1 DFQATT and CDR2 SNEGSKA (reference sequence). The CDR3 here is CSARDRTGGNYEQYF. The CDR3 coding sequence is TGCAGTGCTAGAGATCGTACAGGGGGTAACTACGAGCAGTACTTC.

The chain links TRBV7-3 to TRBJ1-1; no reliable D call. CDR1 and CDR2 from the germline V gene are SGHTA and FQGTGA. V shed 5 bases and J shed 0 bases, with 10 bases lying between them. The CDR3 is 14 residues long. Here the CDR3 reads CASSENLMNTEAFF. CDR3 sequence (DNA): TGTGCCAGCAGCGAAAACCTTATGAACACTGAAGCTTTCTTT.

Ten or more counts support this clonotype. The V call is TRBV19, the J call TRBJ1-3; weak D call: TRBD1 (5 bases). Germline V CDR1 and CDR2: LNHDA, SQIVND (reference sequence). The ends were cut back, 7 bases at V and 3 bases at J, with 19 bases in the middle. The CDR3 runs 16 residues. The CDR3 DNA follows: TGTGCCAGTACCCTCCTCGGGACCCTGGATGGAAACACCATATATTTT. Translating gives CASTLLGTLDGNTIYF.

The chain couples TRBV30 to TRBJ1-2; no firm D call. Trimming stripped 0 bases from V and 5 bases from J, with 13 bases between. The germline CDR1 and CDR2 sequences are GTSNPN and SVGIG (reference sequence). This CDR3 region has 14 residues. The CDR3 region is CAWSVDPQRYGYTF. The CDR3 DNA follows: TGTGCCTGGAGTGTTGACCCCCAGAGGTATGGCTACACCTTC.

This clonotype was seen ten or more times. The genes are TRBV20-1 and TRBJ2-7; D may correspond to TRBD1 or TRBD2 (6 bases each). The CDR3 has 13 amino acids. The V end lost 6 bases, the J end lost 7 bases, and 19 bases lay between the germline ends. The germline gives CDR1 DFQATT, CDR2 SNEGSKA (reference sequence). The CDR3 bases are TGCAGTGCCTATAAGGGGGGAGTAGGGGAGCAGTACTTC. Residues: CSAYKGGVGEQYF.